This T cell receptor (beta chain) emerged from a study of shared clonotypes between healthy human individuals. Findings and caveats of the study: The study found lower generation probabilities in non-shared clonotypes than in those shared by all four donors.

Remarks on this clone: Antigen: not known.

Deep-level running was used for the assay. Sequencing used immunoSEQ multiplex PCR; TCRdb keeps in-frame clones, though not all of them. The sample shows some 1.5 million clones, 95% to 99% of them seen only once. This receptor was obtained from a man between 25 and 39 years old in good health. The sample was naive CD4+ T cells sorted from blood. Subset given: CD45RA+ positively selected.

CDR3 coding DNA: TGCGCCAGCAGCTTGGCAGGGGGCTATAGTGGCTACACCTTC. Translation: CASSLAGGYSGYTF. The chain links TRBV5-1 to TRBJ1-2; 8 nucleotides match TRBD1. Germline CDR1 and CDR2: SGHRS and YFSETQ. The ends lost 0 bases at V and 7 bases at J; junction bases unmatched: 5. This CDR3 has 14 amino acids.